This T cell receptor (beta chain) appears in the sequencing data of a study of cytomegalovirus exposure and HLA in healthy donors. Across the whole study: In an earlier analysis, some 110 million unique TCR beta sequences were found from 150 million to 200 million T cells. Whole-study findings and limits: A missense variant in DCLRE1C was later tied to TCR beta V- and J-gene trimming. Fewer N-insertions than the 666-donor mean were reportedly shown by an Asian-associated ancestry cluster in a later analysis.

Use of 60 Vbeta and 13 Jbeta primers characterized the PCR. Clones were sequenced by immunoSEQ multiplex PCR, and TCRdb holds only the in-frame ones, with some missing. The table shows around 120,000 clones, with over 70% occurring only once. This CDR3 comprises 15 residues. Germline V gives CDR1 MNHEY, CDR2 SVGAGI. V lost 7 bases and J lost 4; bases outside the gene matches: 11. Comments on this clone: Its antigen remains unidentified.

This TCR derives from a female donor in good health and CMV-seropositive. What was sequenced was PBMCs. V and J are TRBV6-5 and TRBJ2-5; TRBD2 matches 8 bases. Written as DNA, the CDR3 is TGTGCCAGCAATCAACCGGGACTAGGAAGAGAGACCCAGTACTTC. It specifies CASNQPGLGRETQYF.